Sequencing of this TCR beta chain was carried out in a study of OX40 agonist ivuxolimab in advanced cancers. The study's findings and limits: Normalized T-cell clonal expansion was also low in a subset of nonresponders.

Blood sampling took place at baseline, cycle 4 day 1, and cycle 7 day 1. Using immunoSEQ multiplex PCR, the repertoire was profiled, and TCRdb retains in-frame clones only, with some absent. The sample has approximately 62,000 clones; around 90% are singletons. This CDR3 is built from 14 residues. The ends were cut back, 5 bases at V and 4 bases at J, with 14 bases in the middle. The germline V gene encodes CDR1 SEHNR and CDR2 FQNEAQ (reference sequence). Details on this clone: The antigen remains unidentified.

The chain has TRBV7-9 and TRBJ1-1; D uncertain. The sample here was CD4+ or CD8+ T cells sorted from blood, taken in a trial of the OX40 agonist ivuxolimab. The source is an adult with an advanced solid tumor such as melanoma, head and neck, liver or kidney cancer. DNA for the CDR3: TGTGCCAGCAGCCCCGGGTCCGGAGGCACTGAAGCTTTCTTT. It encodes CASSPGSGGTEAFF.